The 18 T cell receptor beta chains listed next were all sequenced from one sample in a study of blood T cell repertoires in COVID-19. TCRdb's copy holds only in-frame clones and misses some; the assay was immunoSEQ multiplex PCR. The table includes 130,000 or so clones, around 79% detected once. The sequencing input was peripheral blood. The receptors derive from a woman in her 70s with COVID-19, enrolled during active disease.

The table lists this clone with a count of one. CDR3 protein: CASSPQGTNEKLFF. CDR3 nucleotide sequence: TGTGCCAGTAGCCCACAGGGCACTAATGAAAAACTGTTTTTT. This rearrangement joins TRBV19 to TRBJ1-4, with D perhaps matching TRBD1 (6 bases). CDR1 is LNHDA and CDR2 is SQIVND in the germline V gene (reference sequence). CDR3 length: 14 residues. V was clipped by 6 bases and J by 2 bases, with 10 bases between them.

V gene TRBV5-1 combines with J gene TRBJ2-4, with 9 bases that match TRBD2. V lost 0 bases, J lost 2 bases, and 12 bases stayed unmatched. CDR1 is SGHRS, CDR2 YFSETQ, per germline. This CDR3 contains 19 residues. The CDR3 protein is CASSLVVGGGASPKNIQYF. DNA for the CDR3: TGCGCCAGCAGCTTGGTGGTTGGCGGGGGGGCCTCGCCCAAAAACATTCAGTACTTC.

This clone has just one count. The CDR3 loop reads CASSFSGETQYF. The CDR3 region has the DNA TGTGCCAGCAGCTTTTCGGGAGAGACCCAGTACTTC. This rearrangement joins TRBV7-6 to TRBJ2-5; D not resolved. V lost 3 bases and J 4 bases, leaving 6 bases between the germline ends. The CDR3 loop spans 12 amino acids. Germline CDR1 and CDR2: SGHVS and FNYEAQ.

This chain links TRBV7-3 with TRBJ2-3; no clear D gene. Germline V gives CDR1 SGHTA, CDR2 FQGTGA. This CDR3 spans 14 amino acids. V shed 1 base and J shed 9 bases, with 14 bases lying between them. CDR3 loop: CASSLSGYQTTQYF. CDR3 sequence (DNA): TGTGCCAGCAGCTTAAGCGGCTACCAAACCACGCAGTATTTT.

The chain recombines TRBV7-9 with TRBJ2-3; D is perhaps TRBD2 (7 bases). CDR1 SEHNR and CDR2 FQNEAQ come from the germline V gene (reference sequence). The CDR3 totals 15 residues. V shed 2 bases and J shed 5 bases, with 14 bases lying between them. The chain's CDR3 is CASSLSGGQVDTQYF. In DNA form, the CDR3 reads TGTGCCAGCAGCTTATCCGGGGGGCAAGTAGATACGCAGTATTTT.

The chain links TRBV29-1 to TRBJ1-1; 7 bases line up with TRBD1. This CDR3 contains 10 residues. The germline V gene has CDR1 SQVTM and CDR2 ANQGSEA. V shed 4 bases, J shed 8 bases, and the junction held 1 base outside the gene matches. The CDR3 nucleotides are TGCAGCGTTGGGGGACAGGAAGCTTTCTTT. This sequence encodes CSVGGQEAFF. The full variable domain, its missing parts supplied by reference TRBV29-1 and TRBJ1-1, is SAVISQKPSRDICQRGTSLTIQCQVDSQVTMMFWYRQQPGQSLTLIATANQGSEATYESGFVIDKFPISRPNLTFSTLTVSNMSPEDSSIYLCSVGGQEAFFGQGTRLTVV.

The rearrangement joins TRBV6-4 to TRBJ2-3, with TRBD2 matching 7 bases. CDR1 MRHNA and CDR2 SNTAGT come from the germline V gene. V gave up 3 bases and J gave up 3 bases; unmatched junction bases: 9. The CDR3 has 16 amino acids. The CDR3 DNA reads TGTGCCAGCAGTGATCGGAGCGGGGTCCCTACAGATACGCAGTATTTT. Its protein product is CASSDRSGVPTDTQYF.

The chain joins TRBV7-6 to TRBJ2-3; 10 bases line up with TRBD1. Trimming took 5 bases from V and 4 from J; bases not matched to a gene: 6. Germline lookup yields CDR1 SGHVS and CDR2 FNYEAQ. The CDR3 sequence is 15 residues long. In DNA, the CDR3 is TGTGCCAGCAGCCCCGGACAGGGGGTGGCAGATACGCAGTATTTT. Residues: CASSPGQGVADTQYF.

The V call is TRBV11-1, the J call TRBJ2-5; TRBD1 aligns across 7 bases. The CDR3 covers 15 residues. CDR1 is SGHAT and CDR2 is FQDESV in the germline V gene (reference sequence). V lost 1 base to trimming and J lost 2 bases; unmatched junction nucleotides: 4. The CDR3 is CASSLGQGFQETQYF. DNA for the CDR3: TGTGCCAGCAGCTTAGGACAGGGATTTCAAGAGACCCAGTACTTC.

This chain joins TRBV5-5 and TRBJ1-1; tentative D call: TRBD1 (5 bases). Trimming took off 3 bases at V and 8 bases at J, with 8 bases between the two ends. There are 11 residues in the CDR3. The V gene's germline CDR1 is SGHKS and CDR2 YYEKEE (reference sequence). For the CDR3, the DNA is TGTGCCAGCAGCTACAGGTTGGAAGCTTTCTTT. It encodes CASSYRLEAFF.

This clone was seen more than once but under ten times. This chain joins TRBV27 and TRBJ2-3; possible D gene TRBD1, 6 bases. The germline V and J ends were trimmed by 8 bases and 1 base, with 16 bases remaining between them. The V gene's germline CDR1 is MNHEY and CDR2 SMNVEV (reference sequence). The CDR3 contains 15 residues. The CDR3 reads CASSRAGDGTDTQYF. Here the CDR3 DNA reads TGTGCCAGCTCTCGTGCAGGGGATGGCACAGATACGCAGTATTTT.

The table lists this clone with a count of one. This rearrangement joins TRBV24-1 to TRBJ1-3; 7 nucleotides line up with TRBD1. V was clipped by 4 bases and J by 0 bases; unmatched bases: 8. The CDR3 has 17 amino acids. Germline V lookup: CDR1 KGHDR, CDR2 SFDVKD. The CDR3 DNA sequence: TGTGCCACCAGTGACCCACAGGGGTGCAGCTCTGGAAACACCATATATTTT. Residues: CATSDPQGCSSGNTIYF.

This sequence joins TRBV6-5 and TRBJ2-1; 12 bases align to TRBD1. V lost 2 bases and J lost 8; bases outside the gene matches: 7. Per germline, CDR1 MNHEY and CDR2 SVGAGI. The CDR3 sequence is 16 residues long. The CDR3 DNA sequence: TGTGCCAGCAGTTACGCCCTCGGGACAGGGGGCTATGAGCAGTTCTTC. This translates into CASSYALGTGGYEQFF.

The rearrangement joins TRBV21-1 to TRBJ1-4; the DNA was not compared with TRBD1, the D call given in the table. TRBV21-1 is deemed a pseudogene. The CDR3 loop spans 15 amino acids. This chain's CDR3 is CASSKRQTTNEKLFF. CDR3 nucleotides: TGTGCCAGCAGCAAACGACAGACCACTAATGAAAAACTGTTTTTT.

The chain joins TRBV7-9 to TRBJ2-2; no firm D call. Germline V lookup: CDR1 SEHNR, CDR2 FQNEAQ (reference sequence). V gave up 9 bases and J gave up 4 bases, with 12 bases separating them. The CDR3 spans 13 residues. The chain's CDR3 is CARDHEATGELFF. The DNA for the CDR3 is TGTGCCAGAGACCATGAGGCCACCGGGGAGCTGTTTTTT.

V is TRBV7-8 and J is TRBJ2-3; possible D gene TRBD2, 5 bases. The CDR3 has 15 amino acids. Per the germline V gene, CDR1 is SGHVS and CDR2 is FQNEAQ. The V and J ends lost 5 bases and 3 bases respectively, with 15 bases between them. CDR3 protein: CASSHEGGATDTQYF. The DNA of the CDR3 is TGTGCCAGCAGCCACGAGGGCGGAGCTACAGATACGCAGTATTTT. The full variable domain, in which reference TRBV7-8 and TRBJ2-3 provide the parts outside the CDR3, is GAGVSQSPRYKVAKRGQDVALRCDPISGHVSLFWYQQALGQGPEFLTYFQNEAQLDKSGLPSDRFFAERPEGSVSTLKIQRTQQEDSAVYLCASSHEGGATDTQYFGPGTRLTVL.

V gene TRBV7-8 combines with J gene TRBJ2-5; no definite D call. Germline V gene lookup returns CDR1 SGHVS and CDR2 FQNEAQ. The CDR3 sequence is 15 residues long. V lost 1 base, J lost 0 bases, and 9 bases lay in between. CDR3 DNA: TGTGCCAGCAGCTTAGGCCAGTCCAACCAAGAGACCCAGTACTTC. Translating gives CASSLGQSNQETQYF.

This chain joins TRBV28 and TRBJ1-5; 10 bases match TRBD1. The length of the CDR3 is 18 residues. Germline V gives CDR1 MDHEN, CDR2 SYDVKM. Unmatched junction bases numbered 15, after V lost 5 bases and J lost 5 bases. The CDR3 DNA sequence: TGTGCCAGCAGTCCGGGACAGGGGCTGGGGTCGTTAGATCAGCCCCAGCATTTT. This sequence encodes CASSPGQGLGSLDQPQHF. Using reference TRBV28 and TRBJ1-5 for the parts outside the CDR3, the full variable domain is DVKVTQSSRYLVKRTGEKVFLECVQDMDHENMFWYRQDPGLGLRLIYFSYDVKMKEKGDIPEGYSVSREKKERFSLILESASTNQTSMYLCASSPGQGLGSLDQPQHFGDGTRLSIL.